This is a list of T cell receptor beta chains from one sample in a study of regulatory T cells in long-lasting Graves disease. TCRdb re-called the multiplex PCR reads through MiXCR, storing one row per CDR3 protein. The top ten clones hold around 15% of a sample with 400,000 to 550,000 distinct CDR3 sequences, under 15% of them seen once. The same data also went into a second study, on T cells in Graves' hyperthyroidism and ophthalmopathy.

Sequences were derived from peripheral blood mononuclear cells (PBMCs), sampled at new diagnosis, from a patient treated with antithyroid drugs. These receptors came from a woman between 25 and 40 years old with Graves disease. The CDR3 runs from the conserved cysteine through the conserved F or W. A D gene is named only where the DNA matches it firmly. Clone size is not always given. Where it is, it says once, few, many or a class for expanded clones.

>TRBV5-1|TRBJ1-1|.|many
CASSNVGSFEAFF
TGCGCCAGCAGCAATGTGGGCAGCTTTGAAGCTTTCTTT
>TRBV2|TRBJ1-3|.|few
CASSESGAISGNTIYF
TGTGCCAGCAGTGAATCAGGGGCTATCTCTGGAAACACCATATATTTT
>TRBV5-1|TRBJ2-3|TRBD2|many
CASSSGLAAGGVTDTQYF
TGCGCCAGCAGCTCGGGACTAGCGGCGGGAGGAGTCACAGATACGCAGTATTTT
>TRBV29-1|TRBJ1-1|TRBD1|.
CSVDTGVNTEAFF
TGCAGCGTTGACACAGGGGTGAACACTGAAGCTTTCTTT
>TRBV12-5|TRBJ2-2|.|few
CASGLATGELFF
TGTGCTAGTGGTTTAGCTACGGGGGAGCTGTTTTTT
>TRBV7-9|TRBJ2-1|TRBD2|.
CASSYAGGYNEQFF
TGTGCCAGCAGCTACGCGGGAGGGTACAATGAGCAGTTCTTC
>TRBV19|TRBJ1-1|TRBD1|many
CASRGGTANTEAFF
TGTGCCAGTAGAGGTGGGACAGCGAACACTGAAGCTTTCTTT
>TRBV14|TRBJ2-2|.|many
CASSRALGATGELFF
TGTGCCAGCAGCCGAGCTTTGGGTGCCACCGGGGAGCTGTTTTTT
>TRBV9|TRBJ2-1|.|many
CASNSDRLLNEQFF
TGTGCCAGCAACTCAGACAGGCTGCTCAATGAGCAGTTCTTC
>TRBV12-3/TRBV12-4|TRBJ2-1|.|many
CASSPIAGQVYEQFF
TGTGCCAGCAGTCCCATAGCGGGACAGGTTTATGAGCAGTTCTTC
>TRBV9|TRBJ2-1|.|.
CASSVAGGTSYNEQFF
TGTGCCAGCAGCGTAGCTGGCGGGACCTCCTACAATGAGCAGTTCTTC
>TRBV19|TRBJ2-1|TRBD2|.
CASSIGAGGHNEQFF
TGTGCCAGTAGTATAGGGGCGGGAGGACACAATGAGCAGTTCTTC
>TRBV20-1|TRBJ2-3|TRBD2|few
CSALTSGVPTDTQYF
TGCAGTGCTTTGACTAGCGGGGTACCCACAGATACGCAGTATTTT
>TRBV6-1|TRBJ2-7|TRBD2|many
CASSATSGRPYEQYF
TGTGCCAGCAGTGCGACTAGCGGGAGACCCTACGAGCAGTACTTC
>TRBV4-1|TRBJ1-5|.|few
CANSHSRIRGSNQPQHF
TGCGCCAACAGCCACTCGCGGATTCGAGGGAGCAATCAGCCCCAGCATTTT
>TRBV12-3/TRBV12-4|TRBJ2-7|TRBD1|.
CASSSTRDSVTYEQYF
TGTGCCAGCAGCTCAACCCGGGACAGCGTAACCTACGAGCAGTACTTC
>TRBV19|TRBJ2-1|TRBD2|few
CAAGRGGDQNEQFF
TGTGCCGCGGGTCGCGGGGGTGATCAGAATGAGCAGTTCTTC
>TRBV15|TRBJ1-1|.|few
CATGYDTEAFF
TGTGCCACCGGCTATGACACTGAAGCTTTCTTT
>TRBV19|TRBJ2-5|.|few
CASRKAGIQETQYF
TGTGCCAGTAGGAAGGCAGGGATCCAAGAGACCCAGTACTTC
>TRBV28|TRBJ1-4|.|.
CASKRQENEKLFF
TGTGCCAGCAAGCGGCAGGAGAATGAAAAACTGTTTTTT
>TRBV30|TRBJ1-5|.|many
CAWSRWEGSNQPQHF
TGTGCCTGGAGCCGTTGGGAGGGTAGCAATCAGCCCCAGCATTTT
>TRBV19|TRBJ2-2|.|.
CASSIVGRGFAGGPGAGELFF
TGTGCCAGTAGTATAGTTGGCAGGGGGTTCGCGGGAGGCCCCGGGGCCGGGGAGCTGTTTTTT